A single T cell receptor beta chain is shown here with its context. As yet, its antigen is unknown. The protocol was immunoSEQ multiplex PCR, while the TCRdb copy is restricted to in-frame clones and leaves out a portion. In the table there are 430,000 or so clones, nearly 90% of which are singletons. The data belong to a study of Ad26.COV2.S vaccination and SARS-CoV-2 variants. Study at large: Participants got Ad26.COV2.S intramuscularly, once or twice 56 days apart. Study conclusions and caveats: The TCR breadth and depth analyses may have understated or missed part of the total T cell responses. Reported post-vaccination CD8+ and CD4+ T cell responses to spike showed substantial breadth.

Trimming took 6 bases from V and 3 from J; bases not matched to a gene: 3. Germline V gene sequence: CDR1 MNHEY, CDR2 SVGEGT. The CDR3 runs to 15 residues. As to treatment: some 20 received Ad26.COV2.S at low or high dose, single or two shots; several received placebo; per-sample allocation not given. Each sample was drawn 63 days after the first injection (of vaccine or placebo). Sequences were derived from peripheral blood, sampled in a trial of Ad26.COV2.S vaccine versus placebo. The chain links TRBV6-2 or TRBV6-3 to TRBJ2-2; 11 bases map to TRBD2. This sequence was found in a person aged 18-65 years who received the Ad26.COV2.S COVID-19 vaccine or a placebo. CDR3 in amino acids: CASSLAGGDTGELFF. CDR3 nucleotide sequence: TGTGCCAGCAGCTTAGCGGGGGGGGACACCGGGGAGCTGTTTTTT.